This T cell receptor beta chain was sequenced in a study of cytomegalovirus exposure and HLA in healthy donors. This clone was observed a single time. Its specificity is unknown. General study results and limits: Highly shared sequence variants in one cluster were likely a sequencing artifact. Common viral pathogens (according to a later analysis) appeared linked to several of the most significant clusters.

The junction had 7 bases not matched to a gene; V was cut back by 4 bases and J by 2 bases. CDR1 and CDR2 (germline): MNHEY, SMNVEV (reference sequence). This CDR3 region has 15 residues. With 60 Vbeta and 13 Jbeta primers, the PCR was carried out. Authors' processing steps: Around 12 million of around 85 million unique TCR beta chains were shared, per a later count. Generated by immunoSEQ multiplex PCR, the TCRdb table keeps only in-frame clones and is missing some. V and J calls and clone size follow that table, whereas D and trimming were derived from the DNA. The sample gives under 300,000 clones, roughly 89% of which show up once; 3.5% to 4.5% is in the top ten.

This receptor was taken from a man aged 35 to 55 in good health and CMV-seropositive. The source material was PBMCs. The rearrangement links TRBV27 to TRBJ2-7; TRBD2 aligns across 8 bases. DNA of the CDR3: TGTGCCAGCAGTTCTACCACTAGCGGTCCCTACGAGCAGTACTTC. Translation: CASSSTTSGPYEQYF.